This record concerns one T cell receptor (beta chain) sequence. Its cognate antigen is unknown. CDR3 size: 18 residues. The junction had 13 bases not matched to a gene; V was cut back by 1 base and J by 3 bases. CDR1 is GTSNPN and CDR2 is SVGIG in the germline V gene (reference sequence). Random hexamers primed reverse transcription of 0.5 to 1 ug RNA. Amplification of the TCR beta CDR3 was carried out by immunoSEQ multiplex PCR, which spanned a total of 54 Vbeta and 13 Jbeta segments. MiXCR was run by TCRdb on the immunoSEQ multiplex PCR reads, yielding one entry per CDR3 protein. The sample records about 160,000 distinct CDR3 sequences, approximately 90% being singletons. The data were obtained in a study of CD8 T cells in Susac syndrome. General study points: An acknowledgment was made by the study that its TCR sequencing and HLA analysis involved relatively few individuals.

The sequenced target, TCR beta, came from blood CD8+ and CD4+ T cells. Negative magnetic isolation gave CD8+ and CD4+ cells; FACS enriched CD8+ TEMRA. The V gene is TRBV30, the J gene TRBJ2-3; TRBD2 agrees at 10 bases. This TCR derives from a human donor in good health. Material for sequencing was CD4+ T cells from PBMCs. CDR3 DNA: TGTGCCTGGAGTGCCACTAGCGGGAATAGGGGGAATACAGATACGCAGTATTTT. Protein sequence: CAWSATSGNRGNTDTQYF. The entire variable domain, with the rest obtained from reference TRBV30 and TRBJ2-3, is as follows: SQTIHQWPATLVQPVGSPLSLECTVEGTSNPNLYWYRQAAGRGLQLLFYSVGIGQISSEVPQNLSASRPQDRQFILSSKKLLLSDSGFYLCAWSATSGNRGNTDTQYFGPGTRLTVL.